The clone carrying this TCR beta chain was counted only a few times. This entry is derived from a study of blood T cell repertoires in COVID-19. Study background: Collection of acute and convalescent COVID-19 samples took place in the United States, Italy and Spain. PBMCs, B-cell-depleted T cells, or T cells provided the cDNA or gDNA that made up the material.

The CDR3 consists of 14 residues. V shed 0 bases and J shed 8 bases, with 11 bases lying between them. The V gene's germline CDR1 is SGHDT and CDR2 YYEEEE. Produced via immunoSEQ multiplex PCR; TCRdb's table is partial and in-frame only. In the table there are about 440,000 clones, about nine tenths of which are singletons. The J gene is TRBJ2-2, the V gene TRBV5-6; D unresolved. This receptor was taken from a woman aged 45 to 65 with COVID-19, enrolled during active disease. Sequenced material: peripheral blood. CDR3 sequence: CASSLGRSAGELFF. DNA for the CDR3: TGTGCCAGCAGCTTGGGCAGGTCGGCGGGGGAGCTGTTTTTT.